The T cell receptor beta chain described here comes from a study of blood T cells in healthy people across ages. It was with a sample-barcoded 5' primer and a J-beta primer mix that a second PCR of roughly 7 to 12 cycles was run. A tag from a template-switch adaptor with 12 random nucleotides marked each cDNA molecule. TCRdb re-called the 5' RACE reads through MiXCR, storing one row per CDR3 protein. The sample holds approximately 360,000 distinct CDR3 sequences, 50% to 60% seen once. Trimming removed 2 bases from V and 7 bases from J, with 15 bases in between. The germline V gene has CDR1 SGHTA and CDR2 FQGNSA. CDR3 length: 15 residues.

V and J are TRBV7-2 and TRBJ2-1; D perhaps matches TRBD1 (6 bases). This clonotype was sampled from a man in his 60s in good health. The specimen was blood. The CDR3 loop is CASSLSGWGRNEQFF. The CDR3 bases are TGTGCCAGCAGCTTATCGGGATGGGGGCGAAATGAGCAGTTCTTC.